This entry concerns a single TCR beta chain. Its antigen is undetermined. The CDR3 has 14 amino acids. CDR1 and CDR2 from the germline V gene are SGHTA and FQGNSA. V was shortened by 6 bases and J by 4 bases, with 12 bases between the two germline ends. The sample comes from a study of siplizumab effects on memory and regulatory T cells. Findings and caveats of the study: A minor share of alloreactive clones matched unstimulated subsets.

Profiled with immunoSEQ multiplex PCR; TCRdb holds only in-frame clones, not every one. In the table there are approximately 100,000 clones, about 90% of which are singletons. The rearrangement joins TRBV7-2 to TRBJ2-2; D is perhaps TRBD2 (6 bases). This TCR was sampled from a human donor in good health. Sample: Tregs sorted from blood. The CDR3 spells CASRGGKGTGELFF. The CDR3 DNA reads TGTGCCAGCAGGGGGGGAAAAGGCACCGGGGAGCTGTTTTTT. Complete variable domain (other parts from reference TRBV7-2 and TRBJ2-2): GAGVSQSPSNKVTEKGKDVELRCDPISGHTALYWYRQSLGQGLEFLIYFQGNSAPDKSGLPSDRFSAERTGGSVSTLTIQRTQQEDSAVYLCASRGGKGTGELFFGEGSRLTVL.